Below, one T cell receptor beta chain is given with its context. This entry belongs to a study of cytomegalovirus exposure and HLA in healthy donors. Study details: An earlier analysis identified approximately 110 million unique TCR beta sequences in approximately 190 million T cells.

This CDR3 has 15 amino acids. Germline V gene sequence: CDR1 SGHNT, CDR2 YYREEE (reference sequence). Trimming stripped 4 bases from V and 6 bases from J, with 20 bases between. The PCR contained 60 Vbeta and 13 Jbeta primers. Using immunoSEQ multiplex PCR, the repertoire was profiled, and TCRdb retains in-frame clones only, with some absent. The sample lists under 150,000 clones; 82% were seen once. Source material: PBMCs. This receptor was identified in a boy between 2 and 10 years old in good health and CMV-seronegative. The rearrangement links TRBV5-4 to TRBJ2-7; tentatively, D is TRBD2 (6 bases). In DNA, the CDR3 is TGTGCCAGCAGCCTTATACACGGGGGTGTTCCCGAGCAGTACTTC. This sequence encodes CASSLIHGGVPEQYF.